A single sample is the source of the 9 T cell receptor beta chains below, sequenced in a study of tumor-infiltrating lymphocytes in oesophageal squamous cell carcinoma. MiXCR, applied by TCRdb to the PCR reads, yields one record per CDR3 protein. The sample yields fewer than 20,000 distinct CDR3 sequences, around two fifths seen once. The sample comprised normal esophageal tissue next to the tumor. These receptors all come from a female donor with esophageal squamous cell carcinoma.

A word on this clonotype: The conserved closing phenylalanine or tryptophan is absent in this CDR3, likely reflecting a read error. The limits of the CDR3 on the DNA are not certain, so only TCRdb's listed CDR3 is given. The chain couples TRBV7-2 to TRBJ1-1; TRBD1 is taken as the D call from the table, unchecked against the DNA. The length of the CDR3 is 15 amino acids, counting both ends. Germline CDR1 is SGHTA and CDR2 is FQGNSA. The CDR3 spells CASSWQGYTEAFFGQ.

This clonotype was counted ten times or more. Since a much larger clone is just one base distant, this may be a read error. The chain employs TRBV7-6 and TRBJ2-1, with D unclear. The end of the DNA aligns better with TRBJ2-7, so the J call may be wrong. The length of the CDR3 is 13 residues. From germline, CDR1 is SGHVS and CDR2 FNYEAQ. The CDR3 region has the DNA TGTGCCAGCAGCTTCCAGGCCTACAATGAGCAGTACTTC. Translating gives CASSFQAYNEQYF.

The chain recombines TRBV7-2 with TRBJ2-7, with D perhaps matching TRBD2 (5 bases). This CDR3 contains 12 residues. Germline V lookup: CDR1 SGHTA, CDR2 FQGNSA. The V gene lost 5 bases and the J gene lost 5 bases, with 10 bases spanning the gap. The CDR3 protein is CASSRQRNEQYF. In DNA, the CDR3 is TGTGCCAGCAGCCGTCAGCGGAACGAGCAGTACTTC.

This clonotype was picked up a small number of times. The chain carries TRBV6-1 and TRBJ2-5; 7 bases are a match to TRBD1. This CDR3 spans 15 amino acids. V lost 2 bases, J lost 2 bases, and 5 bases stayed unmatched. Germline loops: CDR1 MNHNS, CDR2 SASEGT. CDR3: CASSENRGVQETQYF. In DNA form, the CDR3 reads TGTGCCAGCAGTGAAAACAGGGGCGTTCAAGAGACCCAGTACTTC.

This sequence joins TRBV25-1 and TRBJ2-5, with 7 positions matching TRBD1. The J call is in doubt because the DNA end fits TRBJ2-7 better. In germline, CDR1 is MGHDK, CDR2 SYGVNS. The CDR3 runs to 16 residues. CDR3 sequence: CASSGLGGPPPHEQYF. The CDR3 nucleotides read TGTGCCAGCAGTGGCCTAGGGGGCCCCCCCCCCCACGAGCAGTACTTC.

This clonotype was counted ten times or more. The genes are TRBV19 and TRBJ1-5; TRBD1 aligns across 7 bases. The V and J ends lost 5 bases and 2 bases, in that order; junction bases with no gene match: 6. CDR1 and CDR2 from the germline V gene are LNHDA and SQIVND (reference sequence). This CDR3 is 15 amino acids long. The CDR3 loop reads CASSLRGAGNQPQHF. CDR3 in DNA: TGTGCCAGTAGTCTCAGGGGGGCGGGCAATCAGCCCCAGCATTTT.

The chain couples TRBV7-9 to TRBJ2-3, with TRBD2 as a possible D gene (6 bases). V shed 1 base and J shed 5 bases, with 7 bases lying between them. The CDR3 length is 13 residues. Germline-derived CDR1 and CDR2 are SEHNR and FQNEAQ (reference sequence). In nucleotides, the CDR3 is TGTGCCAGCAGCTTAGTGGGGGGAGATACGCAGTATTTT. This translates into CASSLVGGDTQYF.

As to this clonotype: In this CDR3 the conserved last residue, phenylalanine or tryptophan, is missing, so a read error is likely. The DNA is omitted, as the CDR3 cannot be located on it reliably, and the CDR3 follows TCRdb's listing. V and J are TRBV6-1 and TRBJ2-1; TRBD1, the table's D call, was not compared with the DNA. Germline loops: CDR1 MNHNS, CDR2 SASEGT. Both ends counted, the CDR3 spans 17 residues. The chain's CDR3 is CAIRLWVRGESPLHFGN.

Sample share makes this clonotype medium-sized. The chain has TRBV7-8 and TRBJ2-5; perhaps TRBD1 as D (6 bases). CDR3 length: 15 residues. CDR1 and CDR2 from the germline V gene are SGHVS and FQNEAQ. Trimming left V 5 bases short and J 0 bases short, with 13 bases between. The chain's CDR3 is CASSHDRQYQETQYF. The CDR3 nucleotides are TGTGCCAGCAGCCACGACAGGCAGTACCAAGAGACCCAGTACTTC.